The present T cell receptor (beta chain) was sequenced within a study of control samples from healthy donors and cancer patients (dated by TCRdb to 2019 to 2021). The germline V gene (reference sequence) yields LNHDA for CDR1 and SQIVND for CDR2. The cysteine opens and the phenylalanine closes a CDR3 of 15 amino acids. Kept here is only the CDR3 DNA, which spans 45 bases and is read in frame from base 1. V and J lose 5 bases and 0 bases, and a span of 11 bases separates them. As regards this clone: The specificity of this receptor is unknown. No clone much larger than this one lies a single base away; base qualities are absent.

Preparation of the library involved the immunoSEQ multiplex PCR assay. This is the immuneACCESS table as TCRdb keeps it, with only in-frame sequences that have V and J called. A part of the clones is gone; compared with another copy, unresolved V genes explain less than half, and the rest is unexplained. The sample includes some 130,000 clones, with 90% observed a single time. 2% to 3% of the sample comes from the top ten. This sequence uses TRBV19 and TRBJ1-5; no D segment can be confidently identified. Sequencing was carried out using blood. The sequence came from a man in his forties in good health. The CDR3 region has the sequence CASSLQANSNQPQHF. Read as DNA, the sequence is TGTGCCAGTAGTCTCCAGGCAAATAGCAATCAGCCCCAGCATTTT.